This is a list of T cell receptor beta chains from one sample in a study of T cell responses to AZD1222 COVID-19 vaccine. TCRdb's copy holds only in-frame clones and misses some; the assay was immunoSEQ multiplex PCR. The sample contains about 120,000 clones, about nine tenths of which appear only once. The sequencing here drew on peripheral blood, taken on day 0 of AZD1222 vaccination. The receptors were sampled from an adult in good health. Both conserved end residues are part of each CDR3.

>TRBJ2-7|TRBV2
CASSGDTLKQYF
>TRBJ1-6|TRBV7-2
CASSPTRTGGNSPLHF
>TRBJ2-1|TRBV5-1
CASSLGGPYNEQFF
>TRBJ1-5|TRBV7-9
CASSLVTGGSNQPQHF
>TRBJ2-1|TRBV27
CASRSYREGPGNEQFF
>TRBJ1-5|TRBV30
CAWSGGGNQPQHF
>TRBJ1-1|TRBV2
CASSGELEAFF
>TRBJ1-6|TRBV30
CAWRRTLEGLNSPLHF
>TRBJ1-2|TRBV19
CASSPTQGAFGGYTF
>TRBJ1-2|TRBV5-1
CASSLAVGIGYTF
>TRBJ1-1|TRBV14
CASSQETWTGWNTEAFF
>TRBJ1-1|TRBV6-6
CASSPKGQGAERAFF
>TRBJ1-1|TRBV5-1
CASSLAEGTEAFF
>TRBJ2-7|TRBV2
CASTLERGIIYEQYF
>TRBJ2-6|TRBV9
CASSPWTGVISGANVLTF
>TRBJ1-3|TRBV6-5
CASSYWSQGGNTIYF
>TRBJ1-1|TRBV6-5
CASGRTGVFEAFF
>TRBJ2-3|TRBV5-6
CASRMRRSVTDTQYF
>TRBJ1-2|TRBV18
CASSPLRGQDYGYTF
>TRBJ1-5|TRBV10-3
CAISGQGYNQPQHF
>TRBJ1-3|TRBV10-3
CAIGGQAISGNTIYF
>TRBJ1-2|TRBV5-4
CASSFGGAPLDGYTF
>TRBJ1-5|TRBV5-1
CASSLSGQGNQPQHF
>TRBJ1-6|TRBV11-1
CASSPQDYNSPLHF
>TRBJ2-3|TRBV19
CATKQLEEDTQYF
>TRBJ1-5|TRBV2
CASGTVNQPQHF
>TRBJ2-2|TRBV29-1
CSVDREGELFF
>TRBJ2-2|TRBV5-4
CASSPGLVRAGELFF
>TRBJ2-1|TRBV4-1
CASSLGWTGAINEQFF